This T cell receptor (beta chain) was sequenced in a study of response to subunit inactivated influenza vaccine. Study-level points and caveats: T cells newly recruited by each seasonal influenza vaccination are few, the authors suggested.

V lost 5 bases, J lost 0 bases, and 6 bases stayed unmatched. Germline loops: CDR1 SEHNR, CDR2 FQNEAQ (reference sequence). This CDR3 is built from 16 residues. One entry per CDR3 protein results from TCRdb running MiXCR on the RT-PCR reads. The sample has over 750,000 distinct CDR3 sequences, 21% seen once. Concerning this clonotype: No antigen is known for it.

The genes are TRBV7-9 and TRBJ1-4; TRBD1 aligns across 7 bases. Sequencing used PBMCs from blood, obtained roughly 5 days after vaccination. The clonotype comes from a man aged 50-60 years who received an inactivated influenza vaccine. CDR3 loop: CASSKGQLATNEKLFF. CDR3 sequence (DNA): TGTGCCAGCAGCAAGGGACAGCTTGCAACTAATGAAAAACTGTTTTTT. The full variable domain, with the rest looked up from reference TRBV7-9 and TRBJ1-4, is DTGVSQNPRHKITKRGQNVTFRCDPISEHNRLYWYRQTLGQGPEFLTYFQNEAQLEKSRLLSDRFSAERPKGSFSTLEIQRTEQGDSAMYLCASSKGQLATNEKLFFGSGTQLSVL.